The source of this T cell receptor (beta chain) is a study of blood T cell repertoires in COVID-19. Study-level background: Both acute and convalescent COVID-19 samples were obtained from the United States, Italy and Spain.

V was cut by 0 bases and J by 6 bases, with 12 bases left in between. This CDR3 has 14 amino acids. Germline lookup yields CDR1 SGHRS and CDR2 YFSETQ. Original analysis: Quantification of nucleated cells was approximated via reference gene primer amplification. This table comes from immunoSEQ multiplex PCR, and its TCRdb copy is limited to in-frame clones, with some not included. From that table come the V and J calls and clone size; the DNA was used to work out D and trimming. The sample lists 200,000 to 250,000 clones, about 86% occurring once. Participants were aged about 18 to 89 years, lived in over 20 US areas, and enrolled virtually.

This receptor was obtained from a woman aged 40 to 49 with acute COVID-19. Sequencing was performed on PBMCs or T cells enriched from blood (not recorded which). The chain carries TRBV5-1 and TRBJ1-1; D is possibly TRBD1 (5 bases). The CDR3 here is CASSLDPGGAEAFF. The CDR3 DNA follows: TGCGCCAGCAGCTTGGATCCGGGAGGGGCTGAAGCTTTCTTT.